One T cell receptor (beta chain) is described in this entry. Antigen specificity is unknown. Germline CDR1 is SGHRS and CDR2 is YFSETQ. Losses at the gene ends were 5 bases for V and 6 bases for J; bases not matched to a gene: 3. The CDR3 is made up of 13 amino acids. This sample stems from a study of cytotoxic CD8 clonotypes in ibrutinib-treated CLL. General study findings and limits: Public clonotypes, an uncommon group, contracted or remained stable on treatment. Samples from sustained-remission and progressing patients were taken at different times.

The data were produced by immunoSEQ multiplex PCR, yet TCRdb's version contains in-frame clones alone and is incomplete. The sample contains 250,000 to 350,000 clones, 70% to 80% of which appear only once. The sample consisted of PBMCs, taken at disease progression, from a patient treated with ibrutinib. The rearrangement uses TRBV5-1 and TRBJ2-7; 12 bases map to TRBD1. The TCR originated in a human donor with chronic lymphocytic leukemia. The CDR3: CASRRDRGREQYF. The CDR3 bases are TGCGCCAGCAGGCGGGACAGGGGGCGCGAGCAGTACTTC. The whole variable domain, filled in from reference TRBV5-1 and TRBJ2-7, reads KAGVTQTPRYLIKTRGQQVTLSCSPISGHRSVSWYQQTPGQGLQFLFEYFSETQRNKGNFPGRFSGRQFSNSRSEMNVSTLELGDSALYLCASRRDRGREQYFGPGTRLTVT.